This TCR beta chain is from a study of blood T cell repertoires in COVID-19. Looking at the study overall: Acute and convalescent COVID-19 samples came from the United States, Italy and Spain. From T cells, B-cell-depleted T cells, or PBMCs came the material, which was cDNA or gDNA.

In the original processing: By means of reference gene primer amplification, nucleated cell counts were estimated. The method was immunoSEQ multiplex PCR; TCRdb's version includes in-frame clones alone and lacks a portion of them. The V and J calls and the clone size are those of that table, but D and trimming were determined from the DNA. The repertoire holds a few hundred thousand clones, roughly 80% seen once, with around 8.9% in the top ten. The germline V and J ends were trimmed by 1 base and 3 bases, with 13 bases remaining between them. Germline V gene sequence: CDR1 MDHEN, CDR2 SYDVKM. The length of the CDR3 is 15 residues.

The sequence derives from a man aged 80 or over with acute or convalescent COVID-19. V and J are TRBV28 and TRBJ2-7; possibly TRBD1 for D (7 bases). The sample consisted of peripheral blood. The DNA of the CDR3 is TGTGCCAGCAGTTTATTGCGGGACAGCAACTACGAGCAGTACTTC. It codes for CASSLLRDSNYEQYF.